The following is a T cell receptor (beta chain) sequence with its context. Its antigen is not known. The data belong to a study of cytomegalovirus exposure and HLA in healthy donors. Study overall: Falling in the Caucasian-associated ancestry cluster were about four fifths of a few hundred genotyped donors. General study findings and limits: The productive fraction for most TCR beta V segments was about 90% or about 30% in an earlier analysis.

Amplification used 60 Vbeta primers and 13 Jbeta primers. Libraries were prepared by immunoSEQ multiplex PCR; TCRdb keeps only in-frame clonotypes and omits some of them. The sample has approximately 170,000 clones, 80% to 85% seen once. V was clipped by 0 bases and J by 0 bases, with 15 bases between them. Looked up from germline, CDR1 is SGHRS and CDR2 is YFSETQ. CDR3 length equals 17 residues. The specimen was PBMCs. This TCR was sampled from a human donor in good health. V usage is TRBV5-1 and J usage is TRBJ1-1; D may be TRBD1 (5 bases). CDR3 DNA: TGCGCCAGCAGCTTGGGGGGCCAGGGTCCTATGAACACTGAAGCTTTCTTT. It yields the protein CASSLGGQGPMNTEAFF.